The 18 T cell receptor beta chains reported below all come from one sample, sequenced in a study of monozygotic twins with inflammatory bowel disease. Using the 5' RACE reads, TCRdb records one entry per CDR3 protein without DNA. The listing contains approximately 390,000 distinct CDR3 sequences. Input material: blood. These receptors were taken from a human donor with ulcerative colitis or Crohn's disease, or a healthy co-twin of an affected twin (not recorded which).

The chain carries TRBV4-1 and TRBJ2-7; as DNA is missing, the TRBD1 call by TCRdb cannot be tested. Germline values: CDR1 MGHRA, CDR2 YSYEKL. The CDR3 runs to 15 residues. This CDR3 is CASSQVTGRAVEQYF.

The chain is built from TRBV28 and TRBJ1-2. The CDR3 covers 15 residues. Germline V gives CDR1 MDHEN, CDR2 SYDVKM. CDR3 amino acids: CASSFSTLSPYGYTF.

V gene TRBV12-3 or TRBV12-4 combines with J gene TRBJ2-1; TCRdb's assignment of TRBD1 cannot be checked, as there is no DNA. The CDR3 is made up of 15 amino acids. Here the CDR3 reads CASTMGQAYYNEQFF.

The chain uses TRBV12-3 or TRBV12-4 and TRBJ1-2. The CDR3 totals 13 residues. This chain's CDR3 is CASSLDGVSGYTF.

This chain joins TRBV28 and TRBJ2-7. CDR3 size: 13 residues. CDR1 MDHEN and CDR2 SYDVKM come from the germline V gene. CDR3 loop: CASSSGFGYEQYF. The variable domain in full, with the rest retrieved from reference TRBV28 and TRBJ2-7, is DVKVTQSSRYLVKRTGEKVFLECVQDMDHENMFWYRQDPGLGLRLIYFSYDVKMKEKGDIPEGYSVSREKKERFSLILESASTNQTSMYLCASSSGFGYEQYFGPGTRLTVT.

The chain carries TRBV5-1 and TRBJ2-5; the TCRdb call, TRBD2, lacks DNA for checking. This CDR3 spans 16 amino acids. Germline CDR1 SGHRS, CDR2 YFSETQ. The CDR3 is CASRSGTSGSSETQYF. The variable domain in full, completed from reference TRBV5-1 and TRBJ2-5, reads KAGVTQTPRYLIKTRGQQVTLSCSPISGHRSVSWYQQTPGQGLQFLFEYFSETQRNKGNFPGRFSGRQFSNSRSEMNVSTLELGDSALYLCASRSGTSGSSETQYFGPGTRLLVL.

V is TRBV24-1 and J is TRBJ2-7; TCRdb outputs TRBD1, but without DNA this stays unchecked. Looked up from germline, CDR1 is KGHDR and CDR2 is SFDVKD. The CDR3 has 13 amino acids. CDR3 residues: CATSDPGNYEQYF.

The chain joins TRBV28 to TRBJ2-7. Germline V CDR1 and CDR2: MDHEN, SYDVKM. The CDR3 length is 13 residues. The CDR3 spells CASRLWGSYEQYF.

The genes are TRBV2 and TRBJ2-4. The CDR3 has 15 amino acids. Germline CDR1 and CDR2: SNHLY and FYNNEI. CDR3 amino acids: CASSEEGLAKNIQYF.

The CDR3 region is CASSRPLGGNTQYF. The J gene is TRBJ2-3, the V gene TRBV3-1. Germline V gene lookup returns CDR1 LGHDT and CDR2 YNNKEL (reference sequence). The CDR3 covers 14 residues.

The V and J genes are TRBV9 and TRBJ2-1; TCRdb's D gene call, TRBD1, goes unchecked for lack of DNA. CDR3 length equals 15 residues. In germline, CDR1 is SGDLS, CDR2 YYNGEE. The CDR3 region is CASSVTSAGLNEQFF.

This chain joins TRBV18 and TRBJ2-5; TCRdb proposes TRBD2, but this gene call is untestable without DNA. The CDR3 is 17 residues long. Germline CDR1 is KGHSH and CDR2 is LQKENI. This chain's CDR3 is CASSPGLAGGPRETQYF.

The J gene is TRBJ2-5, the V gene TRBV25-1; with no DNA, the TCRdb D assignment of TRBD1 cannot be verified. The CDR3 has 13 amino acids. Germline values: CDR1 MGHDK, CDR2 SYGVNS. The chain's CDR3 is CASSVTGGPTQYF.

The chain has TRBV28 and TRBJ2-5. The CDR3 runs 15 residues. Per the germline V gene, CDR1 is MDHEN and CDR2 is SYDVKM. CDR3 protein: CASTKPDVLIQTQYF.

CDR3 protein: CASNPQGKMSEAFF. The chain couples TRBV2 to TRBJ1-1; TCRdb gives TRBD1 as the D gene, but with no DNA this cannot be confirmed. The CDR3 loop spans 14 amino acids. Germline V gene data show CDR1 as SNHLY and CDR2 as FYNNEI.

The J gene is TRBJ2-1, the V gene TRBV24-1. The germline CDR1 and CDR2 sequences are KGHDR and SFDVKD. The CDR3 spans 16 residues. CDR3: CATSLLGSHGDNEQFF.

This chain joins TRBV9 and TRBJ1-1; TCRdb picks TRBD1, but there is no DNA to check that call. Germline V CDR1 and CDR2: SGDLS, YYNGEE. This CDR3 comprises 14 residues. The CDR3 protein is CASSLATRGTEAFF.

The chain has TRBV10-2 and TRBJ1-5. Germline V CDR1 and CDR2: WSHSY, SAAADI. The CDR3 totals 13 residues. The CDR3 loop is CASSDSLGQPQHF.